What follows are 9 T cell receptor beta chains derived from one specimen sequenced in a study of radiotherapy plus CTLA-4 blockade in lung cancer (dated by TCRdb to about 2018). The method behind the library was the immunoSEQ multiplex PCR assay. The immuneACCESS repertoire file appears here via TCRdb, limited to in-frame rearrangements. These files lack a portion of the clones; in checked studies, under half of the deficit traces to unresolved V genes, and the cause of the others is not known. The sample table contains about 97,000 clones; only one count was recorded for roughly 79% of them. The top ten constitute around 2.7% of the sample. Sequencing used peripheral blood, obtained from a patient treated with radiotherapy plus ipilimumab. These TCRs come from a human donor with non-small cell lung cancer who had a partial response to radiotherapy plus ipilimumab. Some clones in this sample may be carry-over from other donors' samples.

This clone was seen just once. The CDR3 spells CASSYARGLSGELFF. CDR3 sequence (DNA): TGCGCCAGCAGCTATGCCAGGGGGCTCAGCGGGGAGCTGTTTTTT. This sequence joins TRBV5-1 and TRBJ2-2, with 8 bases that match TRBD1. The CDR3 consists of 15 residues. In germline, CDR1 is SGHRS, CDR2 YFSETQ. V shed 3 bases and J 7 bases; nucleotides not matched to a gene: 8.

The chain joins TRBV5-8 to TRBJ1-5; 8 nucleotides agree with TRBD1. From germline, CDR1 is SGHTS and CDR2 YDEGEE. This CDR3 spans 14 amino acids. After removal of 2 bases from V and 4 bases from J, the junction contained 2 bases not matched to a gene. The CDR3, as DNA: TGTGCCAGCAGCTTTTGGACAGGGAATCAGCCCCAGCATTTT. Translation: CASSFWTGNQPQHF.

The chain uses TRBV5-1 and TRBJ2-5, with 8 bases matching TRBD1. The CDR3 spans 14 residues. The V segment lost 0 bases and the J segment 4 bases; nucleotides outside the gene matches: 2. Germline lookup yields CDR1 SGHRS and CDR2 YFSETQ. The CDR3 DNA reads as TGCGCCAGCAGCTTGGACAGGGGGATAGAGACCCAGTACTTC. It is translated as CASSLDRGIETQYF.

This clone occurred a few times. The chain has TRBV7-9 and TRBJ2-1; TRBD2 might be the D (6 bases). Trimming took 5 bases from V and 8 from J, leaving 16 bases between them. The V gene's germline CDR1 is SEHNR and CDR2 FQNEAQ (reference sequence). This CDR3 is 14 amino acids long. The CDR3 nucleotides read TGTGCCAGCAGCCTAGAGACTAGGGTCCATGAGCAGTTCTTC. The encoded protein is CASSLETRVHEQFF.

The rearrangement uses TRBV19 and TRBJ2-1; the D gene is possibly TRBD1 (5 bases). The CDR3 contains 13 residues. The germline V gene encodes CDR1 LNHDA and CDR2 SQIVND (reference sequence). V lost 8 bases and J 3 bases, leaving 11 bases between the germline ends. DNA of the CDR3: TGTGCCAGTGCTCGGACAATCTACAATGAGCAGTTCTTC. This codes for CASARTIYNEQFF.

The rearrangement joins TRBV30 to TRBJ2-3; TRBD2 agrees at 8 bases. Germline V gives CDR1 GTSNPN, CDR2 SVGIG (reference sequence). V trimming: 1 base; J trimming: 3 bases; junction bases outside the gene matches: 6. The CDR3 runs to 15 residues. The CDR3 bases are TGTGCCTGGAGTGAACTAGCGGTCGGTACAGATACGCAGTATTTT. Its protein is CAWSELAVGTDTQYF.

The V call is TRBV7-3, the J call TRBJ1-3; TRBD1 might be the D (5 bases). V was clipped by 5 bases and J by 3 bases, with 8 bases between them. CDR1 is SGHTA and CDR2 is FQGTGA in the germline V gene. The CDR3 spans 13 residues. For the CDR3, the DNA is TGTGCCAGCAGCGACAGCTATGGAAACACCATATATTTT. It encodes CASSDSYGNTIYF.

This chain uses TRBV7-2 with TRBJ1-5; D uncertain. The CDR3 spans 14 residues. The ends were cut back, 3 bases at V and 3 bases at J, with 9 bases in the middle. The V gene's germline CDR1 is SGHTA and CDR2 FQGNSA. The CDR3: CASSLWQFNQPQHF. The DNA for the CDR3 is TGTGCCAGCAGCTTGTGGCAATTCAATCAGCCCCAGCATTTT.

The rearrangement joins TRBV28 to TRBJ2-7, with a possible D match to TRBD2 (7 bases). Germline V gene lookup returns CDR1 MDHEN and CDR2 SYDVKM. There are 14 residues in the CDR3. Deletions cut 7 bases from V and 6 bases from J, with 19 bases between. The CDR3 region is CASILRGAQGEQYF. The CDR3, as DNA: TGTGCCAGCATCCTCCGGGGGGCTCAGGGCGAGCAGTACTTC.